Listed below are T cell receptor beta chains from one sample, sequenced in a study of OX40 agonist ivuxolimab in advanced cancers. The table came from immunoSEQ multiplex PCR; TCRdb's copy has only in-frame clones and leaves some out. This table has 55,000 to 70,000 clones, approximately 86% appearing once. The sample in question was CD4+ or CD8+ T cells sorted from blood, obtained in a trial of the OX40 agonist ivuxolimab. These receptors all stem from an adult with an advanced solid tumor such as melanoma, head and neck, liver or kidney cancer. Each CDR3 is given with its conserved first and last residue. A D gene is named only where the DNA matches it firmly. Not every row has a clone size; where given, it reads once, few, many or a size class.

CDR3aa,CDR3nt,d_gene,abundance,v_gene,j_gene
CASSLKVTGELFF,TGCGCCAGCAGCTTGAAGGTCACCGGGGAGCTGTTTTTT,-,-,TRBV5-1,TRBJ2-2
CASSSIRGAPGELFF,TGTGCCAGTAGTTCTATCCGGGGCGCCCCCGGGGAGCTGTTTTTT,-,-,TRBV19,TRBJ2-2
CASKMMGQNNSPLHF,TGTGCCAGCAAGATGATGGGCCAGAATAATTCACCCCTCCACTTT,-,-,TRBV28,TRBJ1-6
CAIRPPGTGYEQYF,TGTGCCATCAGACCCCCCGGGACAGGTTACGAGCAGTACTTC,TRBD1,-,TRBV10-3,TRBJ2-7
CAISESQGSSYEQYF,TGTGCCATCAGTGAATCACAGGGGAGCTCCTACGAGCAGTACTTC,TRBD1,-,TRBV10-3,TRBJ2-7
CASNLRDLQETQYF,TGTGCCAGCAATTTAAGGGACCTCCAAGAGACCCAGTACTTC,-,-,TRBV2,TRBJ2-5
CASSPSRWTSGGSTDTQYF,TGTGCCAGTAGTCCCTCCCGCTGGACTAGCGGGGGGAGCACAGATACGCAGTATTTT,TRBD2,-,TRBV19,TRBJ2-3
CSVVGVQETQYF,TGCAGCGTCGTTGGGGTACAAGAGACCCAGTACTTC,-,-,TRBV29-1,TRBJ2-5
CASSGVTGRERSYEQYF,TGTGCCAGCAGTGGGGTGACAGGGCGGGAAAGGTCCTACGAGCAGTACTTC,-,few,TRBV2,TRBJ2-7
CASSPELGGADTQYF,TGTGCCAGCAGCCCCGAGTTGGGGGGGGCAGATACGCAGTATTTT,TRBD2,-,TRBV5-4,TRBJ2-3
CASTGGYTGELFF,TGTGCCAGCACTGGGGGATACACCGGGGAGCTGTTTTTT,-,few,TRBV27,TRBJ2-2
CASSEVWGTDTQYF,TGTGCCAGCAGTGAGGTCTGGGGCACAGATACGCAGTATTTT,-,-,TRBV6-1,TRBJ2-3
CASSQQVGLAYEQYF,TGTGCCAGCAGTCAGCAAGTTGGACTAGCCTACGAGCAGTACTTC,TRBD2,-,TRBV6-5,TRBJ2-7
CASSFGQGWEQFF,TGTGCCAGTAGTTTCGGGCAGGGGTGGGAGCAGTTCTTC,-,-,TRBV19,TRBJ2-1
CASSPGGSYGYTF,TGTGCCAGCAGCCCCGGGGGGTCCTATGGCTACACCTTC,-,-,TRBV5-6,TRBJ1-2
CASSEGEHPAYEQYF,TGTGCCAGCAGTGAAGGGGAACACCCCGCCTACGAGCAGTACTTC,-,-,TRBV6-1,TRBJ2-7
CASTRDRLTNQPQHF,TGTGCCAGCACCCGGGACAGGTTAACGAATCAGCCCCAGCATTTT,TRBD1,once,TRBV7-8,TRBJ1-5
CASSQEPPRYRGWTGELFF,TGCGCCAGCAGCCAAGAGCCCCCCCGCTACAGGGGATGGACCGGGGAGCTGTTTTTT,TRBD1,-,TRBV4-3,TRBJ2-2
CASSRQAPGGGDQETQYF,TGTGCCAGCAGCAGACAGGCCCCGGGCGGGGGGGACCAAGAGACCCAGTACTTC,-,-,TRBV21-1,TRBJ2-5
CSALMGGGEQYF,TGCAGCGCCTTAATGGGGGGGGGCGAGCAGTACTTC,TRBD2,-,TRBV29-1,TRBJ2-7
CASSVDKGGTEAFF,TGTGCCAGCAGCGTAGATAAGGGGGGCACTGAAGCTTTCTTT,-,-,TRBV9,TRBJ1-1
CASSPEVMNTEAFF,TGTGCCAGCAGTCCCGAGGTGATGAACACTGAAGCTTTCTTT,-,-,TRBV6-5,TRBJ1-1
CASRVGQGNFEQYF,TGCGCCAGCAGGGTGGGACAGGGTAACTTCGAGCAGTACTTC,TRBD1,-,TRBV10-2,TRBJ2-7
CASSMGLNTEAFF,TGCGCCAGCAGCATGGGACTGAACACTGAAGCTTTCTTT,-,few,TRBV5-1,TRBJ1-1
CASSGPGPNTGELFF,TGTGCCAGCAGCGGCCCGGGGCCGAACACCGGGGAGCTGTTTTTT,-,-,TRBV9,TRBJ2-2
CAWSRTGTHSGNTIYF,TGTGCCTGGAGTAGAACCGGGACCCACTCTGGAAACACCATATATTTT,-,-,TRBV30,TRBJ1-3
CASSQDLRGSDTQYF,TGTGCCAGCAGCCAAGATCTACGGGGCTCAGATACGCAGTATTTT,-,-,TRBV4-2,TRBJ2-3
CASSFTGTGGQQYF,TGTGCCAGCAGCTTTACCGGGACAGGGGGTCAGCAGTACTTC,TRBD1,-,TRBV7-2,TRBJ2-7
CASFMGRGTEAFF,TGTGCCAGTTTCATGGGACGGGGAACTGAAGCTTTCTTT,-,few,TRBV19,TRBJ1-1
CASSETRSSYEQYF,TGTGCCAGCAGCGAGACCAGAAGCTCCTACGAGCAGTACTTC,-,-,TRBV11-2,TRBJ2-7
CASSPRGVQAYANTGELFF,TGTGCCAGCAGCCCACGAGGGGTGCAGGCCTACGCGAACACCGGGGAGCTGTTTTTT,-,-,TRBV5-6,TRBJ2-2
CASSLGGLAEAFF,TGCGCCAGCAGCTTGGGGGGGTTGGCTGAAGCTTTCTTT,-,-,TRBV5-1,TRBJ1-1
CASSLQGLQETQYF,TGCGCCAGCAGCTTACAGGGATTACAAGAGACCCAGTACTTC,-,-,TRBV5-1,TRBJ2-5
CASSFPLNSFTTNEKLFF,TGTGCCAGCAGTTTCCCCTTAAACAGTTTTACAACTAATGAAAAACTGTTTTTT,-,once,TRBV28,TRBJ1-4
CASSLAGDSYNEQFF,TGCGCCAGCAGCTTGGCGGGGGATTCCTACAATGAGCAGTTCTTC,-,-,TRBV5-1,TRBJ2-1
CASSPSGVIYNEQFF,TGTGCCAGCAGTCCGAGTGGAGTAATATACAATGAGCAGTTCTTC,-,-,TRBV27,TRBJ2-1
CAWSVPPGDVFF,TGTGCCTGGAGCGTTCCCCCCGGGGACGTTTTCTTT,-,-,TRBV30,TRBJ1-1
CASSYRAGGPDTQYF,TGTGCCAGCAGTTACCGAGCGGGAGGCCCAGATACGCAGTATTTT,TRBD2,once,TRBV6-5,TRBJ2-3
CASSFGAGVEEQFF,TGTGCCAGCAGCTTCGGTGCGGGAGTTGAGGAGCAGTTCTTC,TRBD2,-,TRBV11-2,TRBJ2-1
CASSLGLAGSYEQYF,TGTGCCAGCAGCTTAGGGCTAGCGGGAAGCTACGAGCAGTACTTC,TRBD2,-,TRBV7-2,TRBJ2-7
CASADRARVGYTF,TGTGCCAGTGCAGACAGGGCCCGTGTCGGCTACACCTTC,TRBD1,once,TRBV19,TRBJ1-2
CASSFTPGQGDQPQHF,TGTGCCAGCAGCTTTACGCCGGGACAGGGGGATCAGCCCCAGCATTTT,TRBD1,-,TRBV7-2,TRBJ1-5